Listed below are T cell receptor beta chains from one sample, sequenced in a study of cytomegalovirus exposure and HLA in healthy donors. Method: immunoSEQ multiplex PCR; TCRdb's copy keeps in-frame clones and lacks some. The sample yields 70,000 or so clones, about 94% seen once. Sequences were obtained from PBMCs. The receptors stem from a woman aged 18-35 years in good health and CMV-seronegative. CDR3s include the opening cysteine and the closing phenylalanine or tryptophan. Each record gives: clone size, D gene, V gene, J gene, CDR3 protein, CDR3 DNA. A D gene is named only where the DNA matches it firmly. Clone sizes are given selectively: once, few, many, or a class where the clone is expanded.

>NA|NA|TRBV6-5|TRBJ2-3
CASSILASITDTQYF
TGTGCCAGCTCGATACTAGCCTCCATCACAGATACGCAGTATTTT
>NA|NA|TRBV7-2|TRBJ1-1
CASSFNTLGVTEAFF
TGTGCCAGCAGCTTCAATACGTTAGGGGTCACTGAAGCTTTCTTT
>once|NA|TRBV6-1|TRBJ2-5
CASREASYQIYF
TGTGCCAGCAGGGAGGCTTCCTATCAGATCTACTTC
>once|NA|TRBV11-3|TRBJ2-3
CASSRGLITDTQYF
TGTGCCAGCAGCCGTGGACTAATCACAGATACGCAGTATTTT
>NA|NA|TRBV6-4|TRBJ1-1
CASRQTGNTEAFF
TGTGCCAGCAGGCAAACAGGTAACACTGAAGCTTTCTTT
>NA|NA|TRBV7-9|TRBJ2-7
CASRTAGAYEQYF
TGTGCCAGCAGAACTGCAGGGGCCTACGAGCAGTACTTC
>NA|NA|TRBV6-5|TRBJ1-6
CASSSWATPLHF
TGTGCCAGCAGTTCCTGGGCGACCCCCCTCCACTTT
>NA|NA|TRBV27|TRBJ1-5
CASSPGGQYSNQPQHF
TGTGCCAGCAGTCCGGGGGGACAATATAGCAATCAGCCCCAGCATTTT
>NA|NA|TRBV18|TRBJ1-3
CASSPDQAQPIYF
TGTGCCAGCTCACCAGACCAGGCCCAGCCCATATATTTT
>NA|TRBD1|TRBV29-1|TRBJ2-7
CSARSTAGQGMAYEQYF
TGCAGCGCTCGCTCCACGGCGGGACAGGGGATGGCGTACGAGCAGTACTTC
>NA|NA|TRBV9|TRBJ1-1
CASSVDAGAMVEAFF
TGTGCCAGCAGCGTAGACGCAGGGGCGATGGTTGAAGCTTTCTTT
>NA|TRBD1|TRBV9|TRBJ1-2
CASSVGRGRDGYTF
TGTGCCAGCAGCGTAGGCAGGGGGCGAGATGGCTACACCTTC
>NA|NA|TRBV9|TRBJ2-3
CASSVERDTHVADTQYF
TGTGCCAGCAGCGTAGAAAGGGACACCCACGTTGCAGATACGCAGTATTTT
>NA|NA|TRBV6-4|TRBJ1-1
CASSDTSRRTEAFF
TGTGCCAGCAGTGACACGAGCCGCAGGACTGAAGCTTTCTTT
>once|NA|TRBV4-3|TRBJ1-3
CASSQSGDNGNTIYF
TGCGCCAGCAGCCAGTCAGGGGATAATGGAAACACCATATATTTT
>NA|TRBD1|TRBV2|TRBJ1-4
CASSEDGTAIF
TGTGCCAGCAGTGAGGACGGGACAGCTATTTTT
>NA|TRBD1|TRBV4-2|TRBJ1-2
CASSQDRQGAVYGYTF
TGTGCCAGCAGCCAAGATAGGCAGGGGGCGGTCTATGGCTACACCTTC
>NA|NA|TRBV4-1|TRBJ2-7
CASSQGKASSYEQYF
TGCGCCAGCAGCCAAGGAAAAGCGTCATCCTACGAGCAGTACTTC
>few|NA|TRBV25-1|TRBJ1-1
CASSPRAFF
TGTGCCAGCAGTCCCCGGGCTTTCTTT
>NA|TRBD2|TRBV4-1|TRBJ2-5
CASSPGLAGGNGETQYF
TGCGCCAGCAGCCCGGGACTAGCGGGAGGGAACGGAGAGACCCAGTACTTC
>NA|TRBD1|TRBV19|TRBJ2-2
CASSADRGQGTGELFF
TGTGCCAGTAGTGCCGACAGGGGGCAGGGCACCGGGGAGCTGTTTTTT
>few|TRBD1|TRBV4-1|TRBJ1-5
CASSQLAGGVGQPQHF
TGCGCCAGCAGCCAATTGGCAGGGGGCGTCGGGCAGCCCCAGCATTTT
>NA|NA|TRBV5-6|TRBJ2-5
CASSSYRASQETQYF
TGTGCCAGCAGCTCCTACAGGGCGAGCCAAGAGACCCAGTACTTC
>NA|TRBD2|TRBV10-2|TRBJ2-4
CASSDWTSGSPNIQYF
TGCGCCAGCAGTGACTGGACTAGCGGGAGCCCAAACATTCAGTACTTC
>NA|NA|TRBV29-1|TRBJ1-1
CSVVVSEGTEAFF
TGCAGCGTTGTGGTCAGTGAGGGCACTGAAGCTTTCTTT
>once|NA|TRBV7-9|TRBJ2-2
CASQDANTGELFF
TGTGCCAGCCAGGATGCGAACACCGGGGAGCTGTTTTTT
>NA|TRBD2|TRBV19|TRBJ2-7
CASSMGGSGGSSYEQYF
TGTGCCAGTAGTATGGGCGGTAGCGGGGGAAGCTCCTACGAGCAGTACTTC
>NA|NA|TRBV4-2|TRBJ2-7
CASSQETGSSYEQYF
TGTGCCAGCAGCCAAGAAACAGGGAGCTCCTACGAGCAGTACTTC
>NA|TRBD2|TRBV19|TRBJ2-1
CASSILLSSGTSYNEQFF
TGTGCCAGTAGTATACTCCTTTCTAGCGGGACCTCCTACAATGAGCAGTTCTTC
>NA|NA|TRBV28|TRBJ1-5
CASTWTRTSNQPQHF
TGTGCCAGCACCTGGACACGGACTAGCAATCAGCCCCAGCATTTT
>NA|TRBD2|TRBV6-1|TRBJ2-5
CASRPGTTQETQYF
TGTGCCAGCAGACCCGGGACTACTCAAGAGACCCAGTACTTC
>NA|NA|TRBV19|TRBJ1-4
CASSGQEEKLFF
TGTGCCAGTAGTGGGCAGGAAGAAAAACTGTTTTTT
>NA|NA|TRBV5-8|TRBJ1-4
CASSLGGTPTNEKLFF
TGTGCCAGCAGCTTGGGGGGGACACCAACTAATGAAAAACTGTTTTTT
>once|TRBD2|TRBV12-5|TRBJ2-5
CASGHASGRWETQYF
TGTGCTAGTGGCCATGCTAGCGGGAGGTGGGAGACCCAGTACTTC
>NA|NA|TRBV19|TRBJ1-2
CASSPRQDRSYGYTF
TGTGCCAGTAGTCCTCGACAGGATCGGAGCTATGGCTACACCTTC
>NA|NA|TRBV27|TRBJ2-5
CASSPTRRQETQYF
TGTGCCAGCAGTCCAACTAGGAGGCAAGAGACCCAGTACTTC
>NA|TRBD2|TRBV7-3|TRBJ2-3
CASSFASGSTDTQYF
TGTGCCAGCAGCTTCGCTAGCGGGAGTACAGATACGCAGTATTTT
>NA|TRBD2|TRBV6-5|TRBJ2-1
CASSTSGSYNEQFF
TGTGCCAGCAGCACTAGCGGGAGTTACAATGAGCAGTTCTTC
>NA|TRBD2|TRBV27|TRBJ2-1
CASSLGLAGGGQFF
TGTGCCAGCAGTCTGGGACTAGCGGGAGGCGGGCAGTTCTTC
>NA|NA|TRBV6-4|TRBJ2-1
CASSPEGAGGSNEQFF
TGTGCCAGCAGCCCGGAGGGAGCGGGTGGTTCCAATGAGCAGTTCTTC
>NA|TRBD2|TRBV9|TRBJ2-1
CASSVASGRGYNEQFF
TGTGCCAGCAGCGTAGCGAGCGGGAGAGGTTACAATGAGCAGTTCTTC
>NA|TRBD2|TRBV9|TRBJ2-1
CASSAGLAGSYNEQFF
TGTGCCAGCAGCGCGGGACTAGCGGGCTCCTACAATGAGCAGTTCTTC
>NA|NA|TRBV9|TRBJ2-7
CASSPPEAGENEQYF
TGTGCCAGCAGCCCACCAGAAGCAGGGGAAAACGAGCAGTACTTC
>NA|NA|TRBV6-1|TRBJ2-7
CASSEVGAYEQYF
TGTGCCAGCAGTGAAGTAGGGGCCTACGAGCAGTACTTC
>NA|NA|TRBV9|TRBJ2-1
CASSVGELVLDEQFF
TGTGCCAGCAGCGTAGGGGAGTTAGTTCTCGATGAGCAGTTCTTC
>NA|NA|TRBV21-1|TRBJ2-7
CASSPWQQGRTSILF
TGTGCCAGCAGCCCGTGGCAACAGGGGAGGACTAGCATCCTCTTC
>NA|NA|TRBV28|TRBJ2-7
CASSYDNPYEQYF
TGTGCCAGCAGTTACGACAACCCCTACGAGCAGTACTTC
>once|TRBD2|TRBV7-8|TRBJ2-5
CASSPAGSGGLQETQYF
TGTGCCAGCAGCCCCGCCGGTAGCGGGGGGCTCCAAGAGACCCAGTACTTC